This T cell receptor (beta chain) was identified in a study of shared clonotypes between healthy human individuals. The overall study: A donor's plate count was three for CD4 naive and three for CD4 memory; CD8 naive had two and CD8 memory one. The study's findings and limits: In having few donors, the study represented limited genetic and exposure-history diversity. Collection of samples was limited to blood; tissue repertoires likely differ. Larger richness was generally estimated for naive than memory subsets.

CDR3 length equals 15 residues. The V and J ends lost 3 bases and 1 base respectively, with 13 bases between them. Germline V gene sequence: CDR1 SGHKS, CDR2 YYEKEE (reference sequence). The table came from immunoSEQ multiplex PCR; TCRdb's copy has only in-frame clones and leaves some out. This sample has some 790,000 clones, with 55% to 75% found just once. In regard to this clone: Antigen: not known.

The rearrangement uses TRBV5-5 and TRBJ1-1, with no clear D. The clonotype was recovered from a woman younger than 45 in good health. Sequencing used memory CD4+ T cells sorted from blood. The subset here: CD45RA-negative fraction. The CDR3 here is CASSSVRQPNTEAFF. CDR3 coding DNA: TGTGCCAGCAGCTCCGTCAGGCAACCGAACACTGAAGCTTTCTTT.